The T cell receptor beta chain described here comes from a study of regulatory T cells in long-lasting Graves disease. In the study overall: Persistence in Graves' disease required over 5 years of antithyroid drugs plus positive TSH receptor antibodies. Regarding the study as a whole: Those with persistent disease had in common more public clonotypes (about 3,000) than new patients (about 970). The study examined only peripheral blood, not thyroid tissue.

Time point: persistent/refractory GD, antithyroid drugs over 5 years with positive TRAb. From RNA extracted from PBMCs, the TCR library was made. Both iRepertoire HTBI primers and Arm-PCR of CDR3 regions were used to build the TCR beta libraries. TCRdb called the multiplex PCR reads again in MiXCR, with one record for every CDR3 protein. The data show around 340,000 distinct CDR3 sequences, with around a fifth seen just once and around 30% held by the top ten. This clonotype was recorded many times. Its antigen is currently unknown. The sequence came from a female donor with Graves disease. The source was peripheral blood mononuclear cells (PBMCs), collected when the disease was refractory, from a patient treated with antithyroid drugs.

CDR3 in DNA: TGTGCCAGCAGTTTCGTGGGGGTTGCAGGTCAGCCCCAGCATTTT. It codes for CASSFVGVAGQPQHF. The V and J genes are TRBV12-3 or TRBV12-4 and TRBJ1-5, with D possibly matching TRBD1 (5 bases). The germline V and J ends were trimmed by 3 bases and 6 bases, with 15 bases remaining between them. The CDR3 covers 15 residues.